A selection of T cell receptor beta chains follows, all from one sample in a study of pediatric ulcerative colitis. Clones were read by immunoSEQ multiplex PCR, and TCRdb kept only the in-frame ones, dropping some. The sample shows 30,000 to 40,000 clones, around 75% of them seen only once. Sequenced material: gut tissue. The receptors were gathered from a boy between 5 and 17 years old with severe ulcerative colitis. The CDR3 runs from the conserved cysteine through the conserved F or W. D genes are given only for firm matches. A clone size is listed for some rows: how often the clone was seen (once, few, many), or a class if it is expanded.

j_call d_call v_call clone_size cdr3_nt cdr3_aa
TRBJ2-7 TRBD1 TRBV13 . TGTGCCAGCAGCTTCCCGACAGGGTTGTCTAACGAGCAGTACTTC CASSFPTGLSNEQYF
TRBJ1-1 . TRBV6-1 . TGTGCCAGCAGTGAAACCCAGACTGCTGAAGCTTTCTTT CASSETQTAEAFF
TRBJ2-7 . TRBV29-1 . TGCAGCGTTGAATCTTATGGGACCGACATCTACGAGCAGTACTTC CSVESYGTDIYEQYF
TRBJ1-2 . TRBV4-1 . TGCGCCAGCAGCCAAGAAGGGGACAACTATGGCTACACCTTC CASSQEGDNYGYTF
TRBJ1-6 . TRBV28 few TGTGCCAGCAGTCTGGGAAGTAAAGATTCACCCCTCCACTTT CASSLGSKDSPLHF
TRBJ1-3 . TRBV4-1 . TGCGCCAGCAGCCAAGCCGGTCGGGGGTCTGGAAACACCATATATTTT CASSQAGRGSGNTIYF
TRBJ1-5 . TRBV6-5 few TGTGCCAGCAGCAACCTCGGACAGCCCCAGCATTTT CASSNLGQPQHF
TRBJ1-5 . TRBV9 medium-sized TGTGCCAGCAGCAATAGCGGGGGAAGCAATCAGCCCCAGCATTTT CASSNSGGSNQPQHF
TRBJ2-5 . TRBV5-1 . TGCGCCAGCAGTCTAACGTGGGGGGCCCAAGAGACCCAGTACTTC CASSLTWGAQETQYF
TRBJ2-2 TRBD1 TRBV2 . TGTGCCAGCCGGAGAGGGGGCGCGACCGGGGAGCTGTTTTTT CASRRGGATGELFF
TRBJ2-7 TRBD2 TRBV10-1 . TGCGCCAGCAGTGATGGACTAGCGGGGGTAAACGAGCAGTACTTC CASSDGLAGVNEQYF
TRBJ1-4 . TRBV5-1 medium-sized TGCGCCAGCAGCTTGGCCAGCCATAATGAAAAACTGTTTTTT CASSLASHNEKLFF
TRBJ1-2 . TRBV13 . TGTGCCAGCAGCTTACGGCCCCGGGGGGGCTACACCTTC CASSLRPRGGYTF
TRBJ2-3 TRBD2 TRBV7-2 few TGTGCCAGCAGCTTATTCCCAGCGGGGAGCACAGATACGCAGTATTTT CASSLFPAGSTDTQYF
TRBJ2-3 . TRBV7-8 once TGTGCCAGCAGCTTAGTTAGGTCCGCCACAGATACGCAGTATTTT CASSLVRSATDTQYF
TRBJ1-3 . TRBV5-6 . TGTGCCAGCAGCTACGGACAGGGAAACACCATATATTTT CASSYGQGNTIYF